The rows below give T cell receptor beta chains drawn from one sample of a study of OX40 agonist ivuxolimab in advanced cancers. Clones were sequenced by immunoSEQ multiplex PCR, and TCRdb holds only the in-frame ones, with some missing. The sample yields some 26,000 clones, approximately 80% seen once. Specimen: CD4+ or CD8+ T cells sorted from blood, collected in a trial of the OX40 agonist ivuxolimab. The receptors stem from an adult with an advanced solid tumor such as melanoma, head and neck, liver or kidney cancer. Each CDR3 is given with its conserved first and last residue. The D gene is left open where the match is weak. Not every row has a clone size; where given, it reads once, few, many or a size class.

abundance,v_gene,j_gene,d_gene,CDR3nt,CDR3aa
NA,TRBV4-3,TRBJ2-7,TRBD1,TGCGCCAGCAGCCAAGAGACAGGGGGCAGCTCCTACGAGCAGTACTTC,CASSQETGGSSYEQYF
NA,TRBV30,TRBJ2-5,NA,TGTGCCTGGAGCTCAACAGGGCTCGGGGAGACCCAGTACTTC,CAWSSTGLGETQYF
NA,TRBV14,TRBJ2-1,NA,TGTGCCAGCAGCCAAGAAGGTCGGGGCGATGTCGAGCAGTTCTTC,CASSQEGRGDVEQFF
NA,TRBV7-5,TRBJ2-1,NA,TGTGTCAGAAGCTTAGTTGAAAGTAAATACAATGAGCAGTTCTTC,CVRSLVESKYNEQFF
NA,TRBV27,TRBJ2-7,NA,TGTGCCAGCAGTTTATCGCGGGACGGTTCCTACGAGCAGTACTTC,CASSLSRDGSYEQYF
once,TRBV7-3,TRBJ1-6,NA,TGTGCCAGCAGCTTATCCGGGACTTCACCCCTCCACTTT,CASSLSGTSPLHF
once,TRBV28,TRBJ2-7,NA,TGTGCCAGCAGTTTTTGGGTCATGCGGCGCTACGAGCAGTACTTC,CASSFWVMRRYEQYF
NA,TRBV19,TRBJ2-1,NA,TGTGCCAGTTCTCCGCAAAGGTCGCTGACCTACAATGAGCAGTTCTTC,CASSPQRSLTYNEQFF
NA,TRBV5-6,TRBJ1-4,NA,TGTGCCAGCAGCTCCCAGGCAGGCTATAATGAAAAACTGTTTTTT,CASSSQAGYNEKLFF
medium-sized,TRBV5-1,TRBJ1-2,NA,TGCGCCAGCAGCTTGGGGGTGGTTTCGGCCTATGGCTACACCTTC,CASSLGVVSAYGYTF
NA,TRBV28,TRBJ1-5,NA,TGTGCCAGCAGTCCCCGGGCAGGGTGGCAGCCCCAGCATTTT,CASSPRAGWQPQHF
NA,TRBV9,TRBJ2-3,NA,TGTGCCAGCAGCGTAGCTACCTTCGCTAGCACAGATACGCAGTATTTT,CASSVATFASTDTQYF
NA,TRBV16,TRBJ2-1,NA,TGTGCCAGCAGCCAGGGGGCACCATACAATGAGCAGTTCTTC,CASSQGAPYNEQFF
NA,TRBV7-6,TRBJ2-2,TRBD1,TGTGCCAGCAGCTTAGGACAGGGAAACACCGGGGAGCTGTTTTTT,CASSLGQGNTGELFF
NA,TRBV5-1,TRBJ2-5,NA,TGCGCCAGCAGCTTCAACGGACAGTGGGAGACCCAGTACTTC,CASSFNGQWETQYF
NA,TRBV5-1,TRBJ2-7,NA,TGCGCCAGCAGCTTGGGCTACGAGCAGTACTTC,CASSLGYEQYF
NA,TRBV27,TRBJ2-7,NA,TGTGCCAGCAGTTTTCTAGGAGTTTGGGGCAACGAGCAGTACTTC,CASSFLGVWGNEQYF
NA,TRBV28,TRBJ1-4,NA,TGTGCCAGCAGTTCCGACGGGGGAGGTGAAAAACTGTTTTTT,CASSSDGGGEKLFF
once,TRBV6-5,TRBJ2-5,TRBD2,TGTGCCAGCAGTTACTCGACTAGCGGGGGTGGAGAGACCCAGTACTTC,CASSYSTSGGGETQYF
NA,TRBV2,TRBJ1-4,NA,TGTGCCAGCAGTGAAGCGGGGACTGGGGAAAAACTGTTTTTT,CASSEAGTGEKLFF
few,TRBV2,TRBJ2-2,NA,TGTGCCAGCAGTCTGGGTAGCTCTCCCGGGGAGCTGTTTTTT,CASSLGSSPGELFF
NA,TRBV18,TRBJ2-1,NA,TGTGCCAGCTCACTCCCGGCCTACAATGAGCAGTTCTTC,CASSLPAYNEQFF
NA,TRBV29-1,TRBJ2-1,TRBD1,TGCAGCGTTGAAGGTGGGACAGGGGATATGATATACAATGAGCAGTTCTTC,CSVEGGTGDMIYNEQFF
NA,TRBV18,TRBJ2-7,NA,TGTGCCAGCTCACCGGACAGCACCTACGAGCAGTACTTC,CASSPDSTYEQYF
few,TRBV4-1,TRBJ1-1,NA,TGCGCCAGCAGCCAAGACTGGACTGAAGCTTTCTTT,CASSQDWTEAFF
NA,TRBV6-5,TRBJ2-6,NA,TGTGCCAGCAGACGTCTAGTTTCCGGGGCCAACGTCCTGACTTTC,CASRRLVSGANVLTF
few,TRBV2,TRBJ1-1,NA,TGTGCCAGCCGAGGGGAGAATTCCAACACTGAAGCTTTCTTT,CASRGENSNTEAFF
NA,TRBV5-4,TRBJ2-3,TRBD2,TGTGCCAGCAGCCACGGACTAGCGGGAGAATGGGGGACAGATACGCAGTATTTT,CASSHGLAGEWGTDTQYF
few,TRBV9,TRBJ1-4,TRBD1,TGTGCCAGCAGTTCCGGGACAGGGGGCGTGAGAGAAAAACTGTTTTTT,CASSSGTGGVREKLFF
NA,TRBV4-2,TRBJ2-7,NA,TGTGCCAGCTCAGAGGGTACCTACGAGCAGTACTTC,CASSEGTYEQYF
few,TRBV2,TRBJ1-5,NA,TGTGCCAGCACGGGGGGGCGGGTGAACAATCAGCCCCAGCATTTT,CASTGGRVNNQPQHF
NA,TRBV4-1,TRBJ2-7,NA,TGCGCCAGCAGCCAAGGAGTAGGGCAGTACTTC,CASSQGVGQYF
NA,TRBV6-5,TRBJ2-7,TRBD1,TGTGCCAGCAGCGTTGGACAGGGGCCCTACGAGCAGTACTTC,CASSVGQGPYEQYF
NA,TRBV6-5,TRBJ2-7,NA,TGTGCCAGCAGTTACGGGGCCGAGCAGTACTTC,CASSYGAEQYF
once,TRBV7-3,TRBJ2-1,TRBD2,TGTGCCAGCAGCCCAGGACTAGCGGGAGGCAATGAGCAGTTCTTC,CASSPGLAGGNEQFF
NA,TRBV27,TRBJ2-5,TRBD2,TGTGCCAGCAGTACGCGTCTAGCGGGGGGATACCAAGAGACCCAGTACTTC,CASSTRLAGGYQETQYF
NA,TRBV5-1,TRBJ1-1,NA,TGCGCCAGCAGCTTCAACGCTGAAGCTTTCTTT,CASSFNAEAFF
NA,TRBV13,TRBJ2-6,TRBD1,TGTGCCAGCAGCTTAGTCCCGGCCGGGACAGGGAGCTCTGGGGCCAACGTCCTGACTTTC,CASSLVPAGTGSSGANVLTF
NA,TRBV6-5,TRBJ1-4,TRBD1,TGTGCCAGCAGTTCCCTGACAGGGCAAGGAGAAAAACTGTTTTTT,CASSSLTGQGEKLFF
NA,TRBV6-4,TRBJ1-2,TRBD1,TGTGCCAGCAGATTCGACAGGGACGGCTACACCTTC,CASRFDRDGYTF
NA,TRBV9,TRBJ2-7,NA,TGTGCCAGCAGCGTAGGGCTCCAAAGCTCCTACGAGCAGTACTTC,CASSVGLQSSYEQYF
once,TRBV9,TRBJ2-1,TRBD2,TGTGCCAGCAGCGGGGGACTAGCAAATGAGCAGTTCTTC,CASSGGLANEQFF
NA,TRBV7-9,TRBJ1-4,NA,TGTGCCAGCAGCTGGAACTCTAATGAAAAACTGTTTTTT,CASSWNSNEKLFF